Sequencing of this T cell receptor (beta chain) was carried out in a study of OX40 agonist ivuxolimab in advanced cancers. General notes on the study: The costimulatory receptor OX40 (CD134) was targeted by ivuxolimab, a fully human IgG2 agonistic monoclonal antibody. Intravenous ivuxolimab was administered to patients every 2 weeks at six dose levels: 0.01, 0.1, 0.3, 1.5, 3 and 10 mg/kg. Among the roughly 52 dose-escalation patients, around 20 had hepatocellular carcinoma, approximately 15 melanoma, 9 renal cell carcinoma and 9 head and neck cancer. In the dose-escalation cohort, roughly 80% of patients were male, and the mean age was roughly 60 years, with a range of about 23 to 90. Patients were allowed to have had prior anti-PD-1, anti-PD-L1 or anti-CTLA-4 therapy, and 30% to 40% of the dose-escalation patients had been treated with checkpoint inhibitors. Three dose-escalation patients achieved partial responses, one with hepatocellular carcinoma and two with cutaneous melanoma. The purpose of peripheral TCRbeta sequencing was to test whether ivuxolimab changed TCR sequence diversity and led to clonal T-cell expansion. The monotherapy dose-escalation portion (N of about 47 patients) of the phase I ivuxolimab trial is reported in the paper. Study-level results and caveats: Antigen specificity was not determined for the clonally expanded peripheral T cells. Low levels of normalized T-cell clonal expansion were also seen in some nonresponding patients. Partial responders in the 0.1-3.0 mg/kg groups had among the lowest normalized peripheral clonal expansion, especially among CD8+ T cells. After ivuxolimab, CD8+ T cells had more expanded clones than CD4+ T cells on average. At doses from 0.1 to 3.0 mg/kg, clonal expansion was seen in both CD4+ and CD8+ blood T cells between baseline and week 6.

For sequencing of the TCRbeta CDR3 region, genomic DNA was extracted from the sorted cells. The immunoSEQ Assay was used for sequencing of TCRbeta CDR3 regions. In its TCRdb copy, this immuneACCESS table keeps in-frame sequences only and misses some clones. Where compared with another copy, unresolved V genes explain less than half of these, and the others have no known cause. This sample is represented by about 79,000 clones; about nine tenths of them were singletons. Roughly 6.9% of the sample rests with the top ten. Patients with a history of autoimmune disease or receiving systemic immunosuppression were excluded from the trial. In every dose cohort, peripheral blood was drawn for TCR sequencing at baseline, cycle 4 day 1, and cycle 7 day 1. Samples were obtained from an open-label, multicenter, first-in-human phase I dose-escalation trial of ivuxolimab. The trial enrolled adults with locally advanced or metastatic head and neck squamous cell, hepatocellular, melanoma or renal cell carcinoma. CD4+ and CD8+ T cells were sorted separately from peripheral blood before TCR sequencing.

In regard to this clone: What antigen it recognizes has not been identified. Per-base qualities were not stored, and no clone one base away is much larger.

The CDR3 spans 18 residues, from the cysteine through the phenylalanine. Only CDR3 DNA remains: 54 bases, in frame from the first base. Taken from the germline V gene, the CDR1 and CDR2 loops are MDHEN and SYDVKM. Unmatched junction bases come to 14, with V trimmed by 3 bases and J by 2 bases. The chain was built from TRBV28 and TRBJ2-5; TRBD2 matches 8 bases in the middle. Sequencing used CD4+ or CD8+ T cells sorted from blood, obtained in a trial of the OX40 agonist ivuxolimab. The origin of this receptor is an adult with an advanced solid tumor such as melanoma, head and neck, liver or kidney cancer. The CDR3 amino acid sequence is: CASSFHPTSGGGQETQYF. The DNA sequence is as follows: TGTGCCAGCAGTTTCCACCCTACTAGCGGTGGAGGACAAGAGACCCAGTACTTC.